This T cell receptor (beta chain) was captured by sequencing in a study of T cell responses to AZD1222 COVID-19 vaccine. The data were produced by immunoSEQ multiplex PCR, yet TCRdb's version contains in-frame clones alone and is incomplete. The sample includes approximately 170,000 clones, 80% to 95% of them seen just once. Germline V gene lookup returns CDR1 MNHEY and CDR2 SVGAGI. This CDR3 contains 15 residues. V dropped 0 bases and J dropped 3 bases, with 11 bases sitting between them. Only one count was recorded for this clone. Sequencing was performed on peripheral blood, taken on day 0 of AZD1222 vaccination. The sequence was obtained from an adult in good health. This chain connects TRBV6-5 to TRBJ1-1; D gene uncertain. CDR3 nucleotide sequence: TGTGCCAGCAGTTACTCCAGACAAAGGGACACTGAAGCTTTCTTT. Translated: CASSYSRQRDTEAFF.